This is a list of T cell receptor beta chains from one sample in a study of cytomegalovirus exposure and HLA in healthy donors. Assay: immunoSEQ multiplex PCR; the TCRdb copy retains only in-frame clones and omits some. The sample shows 100,000 to 150,000 clones, roughly 89% of them seen only once. Sample: PBMCs. The receptors stem from a woman aged 18-35 years in good health and CMV-seronegative. Both conserved end residues are part of each CDR3. A D gene is named only where the DNA matches it firmly. Clone size, where shown, is once, few, many, or a class for clones that have expanded.

>TRBJ2-5|TRBD2|NA|TRBV14
CASSQGAGAETQYF
TGTGCCAGCAGCCAAGGGGCGGGAGCTGAGACCCAGTACTTC
>TRBJ2-1|TRBD2|NA|TRBV4-3
CASSQDFGGAFNEQFF
TGCGCCAGCAGCCAAGATTTCGGGGGGGCGTTCAATGAGCAGTTCTTC
>TRBJ2-3|NA|NA|TRBV7-2
CASSLGMGGNGNTQYF
TGTGCCAGCAGCTTAGGCATGGGCGGGAACGGGAATACGCAGTATTTT
>TRBJ2-3|NA|NA|TRBV9
CASSVGGGDTQYF
TGTGCCAGCAGCGTGGGGGGAGGAGATACGCAGTATTTT
>TRBJ2-5|NA|NA|TRBV27
CASSLSSSGFETQYF
TGTGCCAGCAGTTTATCCTCCTCGGGGTTCGAGACCCAGTACTTC
>TRBJ2-7|NA|NA|TRBV28
CASSIWDAGSYEQYF
TGTGCCAGCAGTATATGGGATGCGGGCTCCTACGAGCAGTACTTC
>TRBJ2-1|NA|NA|TRBV2
CASSGNGLNEQFF
TGTGCCAGCAGTGGCAACGGTCTCAATGAGCAGTTCTTC
>TRBJ2-7|NA|NA|TRBV6-1
CASSEGVHRASEQYF
TGTGCCAGCAGTGAAGGGGTCCACAGGGCTAGCGAGCAGTACTTC
>TRBJ1-2|NA|once|TRBV18
CASTEMTGNGYTF
TGTGCCAGCACCGAAATGACAGGAAATGGCTACACCTTC
>TRBJ2-5|NA|once|TRBV9
CASSVARPGETQYF
TGTGCCAGCAGCGTAGCTCGCCCGGGAGAGACCCAGTACTTC
>TRBJ2-1|TRBD1|NA|TRBV28
CASSRTPGRGHRDEQFF
TGTGCCAGCAGTCGAACCCCGGGAAGGGGGCATCGAGATGAGCAGTTCTTC
>TRBJ1-4|TRBD1|NA|TRBV7-2
CASRPTGIEKLFF
TGTGCCAGCAGACCGACAGGGATTGAAAAACTGTTTTTT
>TRBJ2-2|TRBD1|NA|TRBV7-8
CASRPNRGPNTGELFF
TGTGCCAGCAGACCGAACAGGGGGCCGAACACCGGGGAGCTGTTTTTT
>TRBJ2-2|TRBD2|NA|TRBV5-5
CASSFLPSGRDIGELFF
TGTGCCAGCAGCTTTTTGCCTAGCGGGAGGGATATCGGGGAGCTGTTTTTT
>TRBJ2-1|NA|NA|TRBV19
CASSTGSSYNEQFF
TGTGCCAGTTCAACAGGGAGCTCCTACAATGAGCAGTTCTTC
>TRBJ2-5|TRBD1|NA|TRBV29-1
CSVAGTGRETQYF
TGCAGCGTAGCCGGGACAGGGAGAGAGACCCAGTACTTC
>TRBJ1-6|NA|NA|TRBV19
CASSILLQYNSPLHF
TGTGCCAGTAGTATCCTCTTACAGTATAATTCACCCCTCCACTTT
>TRBJ2-3|TRBD2|NA|TRBV28
CASSSPTSGIDTQYF
TGTGCCAGCAGTTCACCGACTAGCGGGATAGATACGCAGTATTTT
>TRBJ1-5|NA|NA|TRBV2
CASSVQASNQPQHF
TGTGCCAGCAGTGTACAGGCTAGCAATCAGCCCCAGCATTTT
>TRBJ1-2|TRBD1|NA|TRBV14
CASSQRDSRGYTF
TGTGCCAGCAGCCAGCGGGACAGCCGGGGCTACACCTTC
>TRBJ2-3|TRBD1|NA|TRBV9
CASSVVTGDTDTQYF
TGTGCCAGCAGCGTAGTAACAGGGGACACAGATACGCAGTATTTT
>TRBJ2-7|TRBD1|NA|TRBV7-2
CASSPTWTGDYEQYF
TGTGCCAGCAGCCCCACCTGGACAGGGGACTACGAGCAGTACTTC
>TRBJ2-7|TRBD2|NA|TRBV28
CATGKLAGGSYEQYF
TGTGCCACCGGGAAACTAGCGGGAGGCTCCTACGAGCAGTACTTC
>TRBJ2-1|NA|NA|TRBV7-6
CASSRHSNEQFF
TGTGCCAGCAGCCGCCACAGCAATGAGCAGTTCTTC
>TRBJ2-1|TRBD1|once|TRBV2
CASSENTGGNFNEQFF
TGTGCCAGCAGTGAGAACACAGGGGGAAATTTCAATGAGCAGTTCTTC
>TRBJ1-3|NA|NA|TRBV27
CASSLREPSSRSGNTIYF
TGTGCCAGCAGTTTACGCGAACCCTCATCGCGCTCTGGAAACACCATATATTTT
>TRBJ1-1|TRBD1|NA|TRBV10-2
CASSEQGGAFF
TGCGCCAGCAGTGAACAGGGGGGAGCTTTCTTT
>TRBJ1-1|TRBD1|NA|TRBV23-1
CASTLRTGGRTEAFF
TGCGCCAGCACTCTTAGGACAGGGGGCCGAACTGAAGCTTTCTTT
>TRBJ2-6|TRBD2|NA|TRBV28
CASRLIGTTGANVLTF
TGTGCCAGCAGATTGATCGGGACTACTGGGGCCAACGTCCTGACTTTC
>TRBJ2-2|NA|NA|TRBV4-2
CASSTSPEAGELFF
TGTGCCAGCAGCACGAGCCCCGAGGCCGGGGAGCTGTTTTTT
>TRBJ1-2|NA|NA|TRBV5-4
CASSNRTDNYGYTF
TGTGCCAGCAGCAATAGGACAGACAATTATGGCTACACCTTC
>TRBJ1-5|NA|NA|TRBV28
CASLGDTYQPQHF
TGTGCCAGCCTTGGGGACACCTATCAGCCCCAGCATTTT
>TRBJ2-1|TRBD2|few|TRBV9
CASSVAGERNNEQFF
TGTGCCAGCAGCGTTGCGGGGGAGAGAAACAATGAGCAGTTCTTC
>TRBJ1-5|TRBD1|once|TRBV30
CAWSLQGYQPQHF
TGTGCCTGGAGTTTACAGGGGTATCAGCCCCAGCATTTT
>TRBJ1-1|NA|NA|TRBV7-8
CASSLVSAPRYGTEAFF
TGTGCCAGCAGCTTAGTTTCGGCCCCTAGGTACGGCACTGAAGCTTTCTTT
>TRBJ2-1|TRBD2|NA|TRBV6-5
CASSYYAGGLNEQFF
TGTGCCAGCAGTTACTATGCGGGGGGCCTAAATGAGCAGTTCTTC
>TRBJ1-1|NA|NA|TRBV27
CASSAQGGDTEAFF
TGTGCCAGCAGTGCACAGGGAGGGGACACTGAAGCTTTCTTT
>TRBJ2-1|TRBD2|NA|TRBV19
CASSIGPAGDHEQFF
TGTGCCAGTAGTATAGGCCCAGCGGGAGACCATGAGCAGTTCTTC
>TRBJ2-7|TRBD2|NA|TRBV7-2
CASSHGTSGSGSYEQYF
TGTGCCAGCAGCCACGGGACTAGCGGGAGTGGCTCCTACGAGCAGTACTTC
>TRBJ2-3|NA|NA|TRBV19
CASRDTDTQYF
TGTGCCAGTCGGGACACAGATACGCAGTATTTT
>TRBJ2-7|NA|NA|TRBV27
CATAGLSSYEQYF
TGTGCCACCGCGGGCCTCAGCTCCTACGAGCAGTACTTC
>TRBJ1-2|NA|NA|TRBV5-5
CASSSSDYYGYTF
TGTGCCAGCAGCTCGAGTGACTACTATGGCTACACCTTC
>TRBJ1-2|TRBD1|NA|TRBV19
CASTPTGNYGYTF
TGTGCCAGTACACCGACAGGGAACTATGGCTACACCTTC
>TRBJ2-2|NA|NA|TRBV5-1
CASSLIGRSNTGELFF
TGCGCCAGCAGCTTGATAGGGAGGAGTAACACCGGGGAGCTGTTTTTT
>TRBJ2-2|TRBD1|NA|TRBV6-1
CASSEALRTGGPGELFF
TGTGCCAGCAGTGAAGCGCTCAGGACAGGGGGACCCGGGGAGCTGTTTTTT
>TRBJ2-3|NA|NA|TRBV6-5
CASSYSGLPTDTQYF
TGTGCCAGCAGTTACTCGGGACTTCCCACAGATACGCAGTATTTT
>TRBJ2-5|TRBD2|NA|TRBV28
CASSSGLAGAETQYF
TGTGCCAGCAGCTCCGGACTAGCGGGAGCGGAGACCCAGTACTTC
>TRBJ2-1|TRBD2|NA|TRBV5-1
CASSLGQGITSGTNNEQFF
TGCGCCAGCAGCTTGGGACAGGGGATTACTAGCGGGACGAACAATGAGCAGTTCTTC
>TRBJ2-2|TRBD1|NA|TRBV5-6
CASSLDAGGLRTGELFF
TGTGCCAGCAGCTTGGACGCAGGGGGTTTGAGAACCGGGGAGCTGTTTTTT
>TRBJ1-2|NA|NA|TRBV16
CASSHLIFYGYTF
TGTGCCAGCAGCCACCTAATCTTTTATGGCTACACCTTC